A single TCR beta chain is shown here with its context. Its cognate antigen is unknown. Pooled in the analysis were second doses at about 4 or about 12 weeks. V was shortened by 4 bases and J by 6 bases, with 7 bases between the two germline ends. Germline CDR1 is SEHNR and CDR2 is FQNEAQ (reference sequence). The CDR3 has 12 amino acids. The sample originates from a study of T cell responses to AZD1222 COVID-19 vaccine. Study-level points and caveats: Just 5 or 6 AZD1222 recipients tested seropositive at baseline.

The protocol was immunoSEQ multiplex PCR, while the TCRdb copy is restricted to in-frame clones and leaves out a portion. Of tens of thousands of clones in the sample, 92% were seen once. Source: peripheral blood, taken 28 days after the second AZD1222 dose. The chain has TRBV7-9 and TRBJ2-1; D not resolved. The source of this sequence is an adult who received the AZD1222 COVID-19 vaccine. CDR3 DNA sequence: TGTGCCAGCAGCTCCCGGGCCAATGAGCAGTTCTTC. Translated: CASSSRANEQFF.